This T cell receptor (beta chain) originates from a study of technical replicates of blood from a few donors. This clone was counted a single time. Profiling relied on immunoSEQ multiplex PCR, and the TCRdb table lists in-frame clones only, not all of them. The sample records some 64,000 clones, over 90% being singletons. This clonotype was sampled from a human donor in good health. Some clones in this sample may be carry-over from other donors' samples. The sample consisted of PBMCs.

The CDR3 coding sequence is TGCGCCAGCAGCCTGGGGCTACCAACGGACTATGGCTACACCTTC. Translation gives CASSLGLPTDYGYTF. The chain recombines TRBV4-1 with TRBJ1-2, with a possible D match to TRBD1 (5 bases). Trimming pared 4 bases from V and 3 bases from J, leaving 15 bases between. The CDR3 has 15 residues. Germline CDR1 and CDR2: MGHRA and YSYEKL.